This entry lists 13 T cell receptor beta chains sequenced from one sample in a study of blood T cell repertoires in COVID-19. Here immunoSEQ multiplex PCR was the method, and the copy in TCRdb shows in-frame clones only, minus some. The sample shows some 140,000 clones, approximately 85% of them seen only once. The specimen sequenced was peripheral blood. These receptors originate from a human donor in a cohort sampled during active COVID-19.

V usage is TRBV10-3 and J usage is TRBJ2-7, with D unclear. Germline V CDR1 and CDR2: ENHRY, SYGVKD. This CDR3 spans 15 amino acids. V was cut by 0 bases and J by 5 bases, with 14 bases left in between. In DNA form, the CDR3 reads TGTGCCATCAGTGAGTCGAAGCCCAACTTCCACGAGCAGTACTTC. Translated, it gives CAISESKPNFHEQYF.

The chain employs TRBV5-1 and TRBJ2-7, with D possibly TRBD2 on 5 matching bases. Between the trimmed V and J ends, which lost 0 bases and 3 bases, there was a span of 10 bases. The CDR3 spans 14 residues. Germline CDR1 is SGHRS and CDR2 is YFSETQ. CDR3 residues: CASSLGPGNYEQYF. Written as DNA, the CDR3 is TGCGCCAGCAGCTTGGGTCCGGGAAACTACGAGCAGTACTTC.

The rearrangement joins TRBV7-9 to TRBJ2-7; 8 nucleotides align to TRBD1. V dropped 1 base and J dropped 5; count of bases not matched to a gene: 4. Germline values: CDR1 SEHNR, CDR2 FQNEAQ (reference sequence). The CDR3 sequence is 14 residues long. In DNA, the CDR3 is TGTGCCAGCAGCTTAGATCAGGGGGCCCACGAGCAGTACTTC. It encodes CASSLDQGAHEQYF.

This chain links TRBV20-1 with TRBJ1-2; the D is unclear. Germline V gene data show CDR1 as DFQATT and CDR2 as SNEGSKA (reference sequence). Trimming cost V 3 bases and J 6 bases, with 8 bases left between them. CDR3 length: 11 amino acids. CDR3 DNA: TGCAGTGCTAGTCCCCCTGATGGCTACACCTTC. Residues: CSASPPDGYTF.

The rearrangement uses TRBV19 and TRBJ2-1; D may be TRBD2 (6 bases). The CDR3 spans 17 residues. The germline gives CDR1 LNHDA, CDR2 SQIVND (reference sequence). V lost 5 bases and J lost 5, with 22 bases in between. CDR3 bases: TGTGCCAGTAGTCCACCCGTAGCGGCCCCCTGGGACAATGAGCAGTTCTTC. Amino acids: CASSPPVAAPWDNEQFF.

This clone was observed a few times. A read error may produce the germline difference seen at one junction end. The rearrangement joins TRBV10-2 to TRBJ2-7, with TRBD2 identical over 7 bases. Per the germline V gene, CDR1 is WSHSY and CDR2 is SAAADI. The CDR3 is 13 residues long. The CDR3 sequence is CASSESTSAGRAF. CDR3 nucleotide sequence: TGCGCCAGCAGTGAGTCGACATCTGCAGGGAGGGCTTTC.

The rearrangement uses TRBV11-2 and TRBJ2-3; 7 positions match TRBD1. J was trimmed by 1 base and V by 1 base; bases with no gene match: 5. Germline CDR1 SGHAT, CDR2 FQNNGV. This CDR3 is 16 amino acids long. CDR3 region: CASSLVSQGGTDTQYF. The CDR3 DNA is TGTGCCAGCAGCTTAGTTTCGCAGGGGGGCACAGATACGCAGTATTTT.

The chain employs TRBV3-1 (or the pseudogene TRBV3-2) and TRBJ1-4, with TRBD1 identical over 8 bases. CDR1 is LGHDT and CDR2 is YNNKEL in the germline V gene (reference sequence). CDR3 size: 15 residues. V was clipped by 1 base and J by 8 bases; unmatched bases: 6. This chain's CDR3 is CASSQVTGGWEKLFF. CDR3 DNA: TGTGCCAGCAGCCAAGTCACAGGGGGATGGGAAAAACTGTTTTTT.

The J gene is TRBJ2-3, the V gene TRBV19; 11 bases are a match to TRBD2. Germline V gene lookup returns CDR1 LNHDA and CDR2 SQIVND (reference sequence). The CDR3 has 15 amino acids. V was clipped by 5 bases and J by 4 bases; unmatched bases: 5. The CDR3 sequence: CASSRSGGEADTQYF. CDR3 DNA sequence: TGTGCCAGTAGTCGTAGCGGGGGGGAGGCAGATACGCAGTATTTT.

The genes are TRBV4-2 and TRBJ2-3; no clear D gene. Between the trimmed V and J ends, which lost 0 bases and 9 bases, there was a span of 16 bases. This CDR3 has 15 residues. Germline V CDR1 and CDR2: LGHNA, YNFKEQ. CDR3 protein: CASSQEKVQLNTQYF. DNA of the CDR3: TGTGCCAGCAGCCAAGAGAAAGTTCAGTTGAACACGCAGTATTTT.

This chain uses TRBV7-9 with TRBJ2-7; D might be TRBD2 (6 bases). Per germline, CDR1 SEHNR and CDR2 FQNEAQ (reference sequence). The CDR3 length is 18 residues. The V end lost 2 bases, the J end lost 4 bases, and 24 bases lay between the germline ends. CDR3 loop: CASSLSSFGQEGPYEQYF. In DNA form, the CDR3 reads TGTGCCAGCAGCTTAAGCAGCTTTGGGCAGGAGGGGCCTTACGAGCAGTACTTC.

The chain has TRBV20-1 and TRBJ2-7; 9 bases match TRBD1. V lost 7 bases to trimming and J lost 7 bases; unmatched junction nucleotides: 5. Germline lookup yields CDR1 DFQATT and CDR2 SNEGSKA (reference sequence). The CDR3 runs 11 residues. CDR3 protein: CSGGTGREQYF. In nucleotides, the CDR3 is TGCAGTGGTGGGACAGGGAGGGAGCAGTACTTC.

This clone has more than one count but fewer than ten. The chain links TRBV5-1 to TRBJ2-1; no firm D call. From germline, CDR1 is SGHRS and CDR2 YFSETQ. The ends were cut back, 0 bases at V and 0 bases at J, with 4 bases in the middle. The CDR3 spans 14 residues. CDR3 sequence: CASSLDSSYNEQFF. CDR3 coding DNA: TGCGCCAGCAGCTTGGACAGCTCCTACAATGAGCAGTTCTTC.